Sequencing of this T cell receptor (beta chain) was carried out in a study of spatial heterogeneity in lung cancer. At the level of the study: Each time, sequencing found more beta-chain sequences than alpha-chain sequences. Each distinct TCR and UMI combination averaged more than ten appearances in raw reads.

This clonotype turned up a few times. Time point of the sample: sample taken at primary tumor resection. The donor group consisted of approximately 77 patients who had untreated, early-stage non-small cell lung cancer. Individual TCR cDNA molecules each bore their own unique molecular identifier. TCRdb reprocessed the 5' RACE reads via MiXCR and lists one record per CDR3 protein. The sample lists around 92,000 distinct CDR3 sequences; 9.5% to 15% were seen once. Trimming removed 1 base from V and 1 base from J; junction bases left unmatched: 4. CDR1 MNHEY and CDR2 SVGEGT come from the germline V gene. There are 17 residues in the CDR3.

The genes are TRBV6-2 or TRBV6-3 and TRBJ2-1, with TRBD1 matching 10 bases. Here the sequenced sample was PBMCs, taken at surgery. This clonotype originated in a male donor with early-stage non-small cell lung cancer. CDR3 bases: TGTGCCAGCAGTTACTTTCCGGGACAGGGGTCCTACAATGAGCAGTTCTTC. Amino acids: CASSYFPGQGSYNEQFF.